The present TCR beta chain was sequenced within a study of T-cell reconstitution after alpha-beta-depleted transplantation in children. Study-wide findings and caveats: Several patients had high TCRbeta diversity at day 60; it came from surviving recipient T cells and thymic progenitors. In patients about two months after transplant, alpha-beta T cells reportedly arose from several hundred expanded graft clones. T-cell numbers and diversity, one year after transplant, stemmed largely from T cells that were newly produced.

Germline values: CDR1 SQVTM, CDR2 ANQGSEA. The CDR3 spans 12 residues. Trimming shortened V by 8 bases and J by 1 base, and 12 bases separated the two germline ends. As it was prepared, the TCRbeta library received unique molecular identifiers. Using its own MiXCR run on the PCR reads, TCRdb lists one record per CDR3 protein. This table has some 300,000 distinct CDR3 sequences, nearly 8% appearing once. Many counts were recorded for this clonotype. What it binds is not known. The V call is TRBV29-1, the J call TRBJ2-7; D is perhaps TRBD1 (5 bases). The TCR comes from a female patient between 2 and 10 years old who had a stem cell transplant for Fanconi anemia, so the T cells may come from the graft donor. The sample consisted of peripheral blood, taken 360 days after TCRalphabeta/CD19-depleted stem cell transplant. CDR3 sequence reads: CSIKTDSYEQYV. The CDR3 DNA reads as TGCAGCATAAAGACAGATTCCTACGAGCAGTACGTC.